The next 9 T cell receptor beta chains were all read from a single sample in a study of cytotoxic CD8 clonotypes in ibrutinib-treated CLL. TCRdb keeps only in-frame clones here, not all; method: immunoSEQ multiplex PCR. The sample includes approximately 190,000 clones, 75% to 80% of them seen just once. The material was PBMCs, obtained after 12 months of ibrutinib treatment. All receptors derive from a human donor with chronic lymphocytic leukemia.

V and J are TRBV19 and TRBJ2-3, with 8 bases lining up with TRBD1. Trimming cost V 9 bases and J 0 bases; bases outside gene matches: 20. The CDR3 spans 19 residues. Germline loops: CDR1 LNHDA, CDR2 SQIVND (reference sequence). The CDR3 DNA follows: TGTGCCAGCATCGGTTTGACAGGGGTAGTTCGGGAAAGCACAGATACGCAGTATTTT. Translated: CASIGLTGVVRESTDTQYF.

This chain uses TRBV7-8 with TRBJ1-1; maybe TRBD1 (5 bases). The germline CDR1 and CDR2 sequences are SGHVS and FQNEAQ. The CDR3 contains 17 residues. The V end lost 1 base, the J end lost 2 bases, and 17 bases lay between the germline ends. The CDR3 loop is CASSLDRERTLNTEAFF. CDR3 in DNA: TGTGCCAGCAGCTTAGATAGGGAGAGGACACTTAACACTGAAGCTTTCTTT.

This clone was found a few times. The J gene is TRBJ1-5, the V gene TRBV30; perhaps TRBD1 as D (5 bases). There are 13 residues in the CDR3. Germline V gene sequence: CDR1 GTSNPN, CDR2 SVGIG (reference sequence). V lost 1 base and J 5 bases, leaving 9 bases between the germline ends. CDR3 protein: CAWSAGPHQPQHF. The CDR3 coding sequence is TGTGCCTGGAGTGCAGGGCCCCATCAGCCCCAGCATTTT.

V usage is TRBV11-3 and J usage is TRBJ2-2; D is possibly TRBD1 or TRBD2 (5 bases each). Germline values: CDR1 SGHNT, CDR2 YENEEA. Trimming removed 5 bases from V and 6 bases from J, with 13 bases in between. The CDR3 loop spans 14 amino acids. CDR3 sequence (DNA): TGTGCCAGCAGCCCCAGGGACGGACCCGGGGAGCTGTTTTTT. Residues: CASSPRDGPGELFF.

The CDR3 nucleotides are TGTGCCAGCCGCACGTTTCGGACAGGGCCCTACGAGCAGTACTTC. Protein: CASRTFRTGPYEQYF. This chain links TRBV27 with TRBJ2-7, with TRBD1 matching 8 bases. The CDR3 length is 15 residues. Losses at the gene ends were 8 bases for V and 2 bases for J; bases not matched to a gene: 11. Germline V gene sequence: CDR1 MNHEY, CDR2 SMNVEV (reference sequence).

There are a few counts of this clone. This chain connects TRBV28 to TRBJ2-7; TRBD2 aligns across 9 bases. CDR3 length: 16 amino acids. V shed 3 bases and J 0 bases; nucleotides not matched to a gene: 6. Germline V CDR1 and CDR2: MDHEN, SYDVKM. The CDR3 DNA reads TGTGCCAGCAGTTTCCGGCTAGCGGGACCCTCCTACGAGCAGTACTTC. It yields the protein CASSFRLAGPSYEQYF.

This clone occurred a few times. The genes are TRBV6-1 and TRBJ2-7, with D unclear. The CDR3 covers 15 residues. Germline V CDR1 and CDR2: MNHNS, SASEGT. Trimming stripped 3 bases from V and 2 bases from J, with 14 bases between. The CDR3 region has the DNA TGTGCCAGCAGTGAGAGCCTAGAAACAACCTACGAGCAGTACTTC. Protein sequence: CASSESLETTYEQYF.

This clone was recorded at least ten times. This chain connects TRBV2 to TRBJ2-1, with a weak D call TRBD2 (8 bases). V lost 7 bases to trimming and J lost 1 base, with 23 bases between them. CDR3 length: 18 amino acids. Germline CDR1 reads SNHLY; CDR2 reads FYNNEI. The CDR3 bases are TGTGCCAGCACTGATAGCGGGATCCAGGGGGGTTCCTACAATGAGCAGTTCTTC. This translates into CASTDSGIQGGSYNEQFF.

Remarks on this clone: This sample also contains other DNA sequences that code for the same CDR3. This chain connects TRBV7-2 to TRBJ1-1; the D is unclear. CDR3 length: 13 amino acids. Per the germline V gene, CDR1 is SGHTA and CDR2 is FQGNSA. Trimming removed 1 base at V and 1 base at J, with 4 bases between. Written as DNA, the CDR3 is TGTGCCAGCAGCTTAGGCCAGAACACTGAAGCTTTCTTT. Amino acids: CASSLGQNTEAFF.